This T cell receptor beta chain was documented in a study of blood T cell repertoires in COVID-19. Study at large: Acute and convalescent COVID-19 samples came from the United States, Italy and Spain. In each case, the material was cDNA or gDNA derived from T cells, B-cell-depleted T cells, or PBMCs.

Original methodology: Reference gene primer amplification yielded estimated nucleated cell counts. The table came from immunoSEQ multiplex PCR; TCRdb's copy has only in-frame clones and leaves some out. Clone size and V and J calls were adopted from that table, with D and trimming inferred from the DNA. The sample includes 140,000 or so clones, 80% to 90% of them seen just once. This clone was observed a handful of times. The length of the CDR3 is 15 residues. The germline V and J ends were trimmed by 7 bases and 0 bases, with 10 bases remaining between them. Germline CDR1 MGHDK, CDR2 SYGVNS. Material: peripheral blood. J is TRBJ1-6 and V is TRBV25-1; perhaps TRBD1 as D (6 bases). This sequence originates from an older woman with active COVID-19. The DNA for the CDR3 is TGTGCCAGCACAGCAGGGGACTCCTATAATTCACCCCTCCACTTT. Protein product: CASTAGDSYNSPLHF. The full variable domain, its missing parts supplied by reference TRBV25-1 and TRBJ1-6, is EADIYQTPRYLVIGTGKKITLECSQTMGHDKMYWYQQDPGMELHLIHYSYGVNSTEKGDLSSESTVSRIRTEHFPLTLESARPSHTSQYLCASTAGDSYNSPLHFGNGTRLTVT.